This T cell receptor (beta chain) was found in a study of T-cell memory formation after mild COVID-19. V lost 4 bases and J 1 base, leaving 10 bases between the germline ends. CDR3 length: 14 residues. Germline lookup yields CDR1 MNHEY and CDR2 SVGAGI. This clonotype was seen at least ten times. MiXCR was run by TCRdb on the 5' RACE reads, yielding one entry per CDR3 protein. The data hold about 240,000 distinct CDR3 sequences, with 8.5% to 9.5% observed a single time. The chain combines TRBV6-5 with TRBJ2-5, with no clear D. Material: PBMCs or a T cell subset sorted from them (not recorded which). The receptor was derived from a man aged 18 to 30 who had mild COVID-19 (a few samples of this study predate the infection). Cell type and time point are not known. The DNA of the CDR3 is TGTGCCAGCAGTTTCTCAGGCGCCCAAGAGACCCAGTACTTC. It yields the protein CASSFSGAQETQYF.